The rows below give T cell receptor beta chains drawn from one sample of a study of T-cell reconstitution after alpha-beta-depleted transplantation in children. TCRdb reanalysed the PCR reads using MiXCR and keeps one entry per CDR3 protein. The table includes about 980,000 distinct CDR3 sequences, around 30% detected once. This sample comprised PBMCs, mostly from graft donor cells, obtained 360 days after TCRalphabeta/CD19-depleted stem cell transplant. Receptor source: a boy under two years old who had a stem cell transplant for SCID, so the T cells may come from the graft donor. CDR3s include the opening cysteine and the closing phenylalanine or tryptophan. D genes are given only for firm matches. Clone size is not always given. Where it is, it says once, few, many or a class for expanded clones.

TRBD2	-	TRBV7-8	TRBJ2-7	TGTGCCAGCAGCCCCAATGGGCTAGCGGGGGGATACGAGCAGTACTTC	CASSPNGLAGGYEQYF
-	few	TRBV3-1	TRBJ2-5	TGTGCCAGCAGCCAAGATCATTCAGTCCAAGAGACCCAGTACTTC	CASSQDHSVQETQYF
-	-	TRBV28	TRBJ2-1	TGTGCCAGCAGTTCCTATCTGACAGGCTACAATGAGCAGTTCTTC	CASSSYLTGYNEQFF
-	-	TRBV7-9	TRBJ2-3	TGTGCCAGCACCTTTCCCGGGGCTGGAGATACGCAGTATTTT	CASTFPGAGDTQYF
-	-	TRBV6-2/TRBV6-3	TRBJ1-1	TGTGCCAGCAGTTACCATAATCAGGGGCGCACTGAAGCTTTCTTT	CASSYHNQGRTEAFF
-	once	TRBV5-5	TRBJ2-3	TGTGCCAGCAGCCGGGAACAAAGGACGGTCCGCACAGATACGCAGTATTTT	CASSREQRTVRTDTQYF
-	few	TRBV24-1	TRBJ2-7	TGTGCCACCAGTGAAGGGGCGGGAAGCTCCTACGAGCAGTACTTC	CATSEGAGSSYEQYF
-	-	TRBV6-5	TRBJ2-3	TGTGCCAGCAGTTATTACACGGCCGCTGTAAGCGCAGATACGCAGTATTTT	CASSYYTAAVSADTQYF
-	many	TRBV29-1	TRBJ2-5	TGCAGCGTGACAGGCCTCAGAGAGACCCAGTACTTC	CSVTGLRETQYF
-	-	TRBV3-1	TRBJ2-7	TGTGCCAGCAGCAACACCTTGGGGCACGAGCAGTACTTC	CASSNTLGHEQYF
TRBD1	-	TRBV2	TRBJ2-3	TGTGCCAGCAAGGACAGGGGCGCAGGGATATCAGATACGCAGTATTTT	CASKDRGAGISDTQYF
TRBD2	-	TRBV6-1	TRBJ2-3	TGTGCCAGCAGTAAGCGGGGGGGCGCAGATACGCAGTATTTT	CASSKRGGADTQYF
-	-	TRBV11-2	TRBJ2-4	TGTGCCAGCAGCCTAACAGGGGGGGCCCGTGGAAACATTCAGTACTTC	CASSLTGGARGNIQYF
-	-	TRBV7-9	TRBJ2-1	TGTGCCAGCAGCTTTAAGGGGGGCGGTGAGCAGTTCTTC	CASSFKGGGEQFF
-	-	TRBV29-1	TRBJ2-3	TGCAGCGTCCGTACGCATCGACTCGATACGCAGTATTTT	CSVRTHRLDTQYF
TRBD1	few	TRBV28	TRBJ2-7	TGTGCCAGCAGTGAAGGAGGACAGGCGAAGTACGAGCAGTACTTC	CASSEGGQAKYEQYF
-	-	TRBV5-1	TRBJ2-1	TGCGCCAGCAGCTTAGGTGGGTTCTTCAATGAGCAGTTCTTC	CASSLGGFFNEQFF